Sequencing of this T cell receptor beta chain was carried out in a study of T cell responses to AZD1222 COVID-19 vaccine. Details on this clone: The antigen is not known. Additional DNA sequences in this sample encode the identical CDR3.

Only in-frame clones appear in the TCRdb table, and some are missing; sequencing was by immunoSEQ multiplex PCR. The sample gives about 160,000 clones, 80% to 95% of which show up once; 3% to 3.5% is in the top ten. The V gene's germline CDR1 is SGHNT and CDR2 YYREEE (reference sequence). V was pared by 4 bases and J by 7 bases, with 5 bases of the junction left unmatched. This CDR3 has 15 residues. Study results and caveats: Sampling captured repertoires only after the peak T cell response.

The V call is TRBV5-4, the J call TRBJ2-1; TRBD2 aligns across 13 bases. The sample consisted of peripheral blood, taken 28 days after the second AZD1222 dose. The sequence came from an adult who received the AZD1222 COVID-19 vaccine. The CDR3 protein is CASSPGTSGNNEQFF. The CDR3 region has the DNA TGTGCCAGCAGCCCGGGGACTAGCGGGAATAATGAGCAGTTCTTC.